Given below is one T cell receptor beta chain in context. Each and every patient relapsed after autologous stem cell transplantation, and patients got differing brentuximab vedotin exposure. The protocol was immunoSEQ multiplex PCR, while the TCRdb copy is restricted to in-frame clones and leaves out a portion. The repertoire consists of under 95,000 clones, with nearly 95% occurring once and the leading ten covering less than 3%. The data stem from a study of PD-1 blockade in classical Hodgkin lymphoma. Between the trimmed V and J ends, which lost 3 bases and 1 base, there was a span of 12 bases. Per the germline V gene, CDR1 is SEHNR and CDR2 is FQNEAQ (reference sequence). The CDR3 totals 16 residues.

The sequencing here drew on peripheral blood mononuclear cells (PBMCs), taken before the second cycle of nivolumab. V gene TRBV7-9 combines with J gene TRBJ2-2, with D unresolved. This receptor was identified in a human donor with classical Hodgkin lymphoma. Here the CDR3 DNA reads TGTGCCAGCAGCTTCCATCCATTCGGGAACACCGGGGAGCTGTTTTTT. This encodes CASSFHPFGNTGELFF.